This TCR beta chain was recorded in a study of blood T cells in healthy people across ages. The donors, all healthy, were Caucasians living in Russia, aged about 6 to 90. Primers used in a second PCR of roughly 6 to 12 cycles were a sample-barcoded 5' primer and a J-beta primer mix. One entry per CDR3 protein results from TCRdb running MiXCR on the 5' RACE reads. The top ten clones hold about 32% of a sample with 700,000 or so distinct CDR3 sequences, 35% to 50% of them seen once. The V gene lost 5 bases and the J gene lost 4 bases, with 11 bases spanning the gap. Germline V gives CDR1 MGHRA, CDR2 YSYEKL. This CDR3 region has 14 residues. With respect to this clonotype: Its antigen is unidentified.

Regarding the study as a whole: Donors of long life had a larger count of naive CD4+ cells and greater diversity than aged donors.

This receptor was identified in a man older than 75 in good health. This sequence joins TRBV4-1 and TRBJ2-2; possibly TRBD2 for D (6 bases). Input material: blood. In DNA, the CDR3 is TGCGCCAGCAGCGAACTAGCTTCCACCGGGGAGCTGTTTTTT. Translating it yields CASSELASTGELFF.